The entry that follows covers one TCR beta chain sequence. Its antigen is not identified. Gene names denote mouse genes. The DNA ends 4 residues before the CDR3 does, and the rest of the CDR3 is filled in from the germline J gene. RNA extraction and reverse transcription yielded cDNA as sequencing template. The table came from immunoSEQ multiplex PCR; TCRdb's copy has only in-frame clones and leaves some out. This sample has approximately 300,000 clones, each found more than once. The record originates from a study of CD8+ T cells in alopecia areata. Whole-study context: Spontaneous alopecia affected the 6-12-month-old C3H/HeJ graft donors, whose skin was transplanted to roughly 7-10-week-old female C3H/HeJ mice.

Using CD4, CD8alpha, NKG2D, NKG2ACE and other markers, pooled cutaneous lymph node cells were sorted. Study-level results: Sequenced scalp T cells also include alphabeta T cells resident in normal skin. Relative to mice, TCR sharing across patients was less clear, a difference possibly HLA-related.

Germline V gene sequence: CDR1 NSQYPW, CDR2 LRSPGD (reference sequence). Trimming stripped 0 bases from V and 1 base from J, with 6 bases between. This CDR3 spans 14 amino acids. The rearrangement links TRBV1 to TRBJ1-1; no reliable D call. This clonotype originated in a C3H/HeJ mouse with alopecia areata. For the strain, the MHC haplotype given is H2-k. The specimen sequenced was CD4+ T cells sorted from a lymph node. The CDR3 here is CTCSADLENTEVFF. The CDR3 bases that were read are TGCACCTGCAGTGCAGATCTGGAAAACACA.